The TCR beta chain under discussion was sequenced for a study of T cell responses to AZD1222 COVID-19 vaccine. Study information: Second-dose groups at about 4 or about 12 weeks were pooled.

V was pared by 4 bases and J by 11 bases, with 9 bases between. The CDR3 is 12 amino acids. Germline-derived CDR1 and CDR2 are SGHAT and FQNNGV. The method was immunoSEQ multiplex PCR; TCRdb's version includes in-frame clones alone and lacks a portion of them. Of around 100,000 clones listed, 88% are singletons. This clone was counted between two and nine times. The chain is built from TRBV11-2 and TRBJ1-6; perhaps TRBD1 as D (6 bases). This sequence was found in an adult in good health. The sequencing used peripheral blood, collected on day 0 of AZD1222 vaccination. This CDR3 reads CASSSRGAPLHF. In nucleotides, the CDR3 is TGTGCCAGCAGCTCCAGGGGTGCACCCCTCCACTTT.